The clone carrying this TCR beta chain is a singleton in its sample. In the authors' workflow: Researchers report that nucleated cell counts were estimated from reference gene primer amplification. The data were produced by immunoSEQ multiplex PCR, yet TCRdb's version contains in-frame clones alone and is incomplete. That table furnishes V, J and clone size, whereas the DNA furnished D and trimming. The sample yields some 220,000 clones, approximately 81% seen once. The sample comes from a study of blood T cell repertoires in COVID-19. The CDR3 is 13 amino acids. Per germline, CDR1 SGHRS and CDR2 YFSETQ. V shed 5 bases and J 12 bases; nucleotides not matched to a gene: 10.

V is TRBV5-1 and J is TRBJ2-5, with TRBD1 matching 10 bases. Input material: peripheral blood. The sequence came from a woman over 75 with active or convalescent COVID-19. The CDR3 spells CASRIGQGEVEYF. In DNA form, the CDR3 reads TGCGCCAGCAGGATTGGACAGGGGGAAGTCGAGTACTTC.